This T cell receptor beta chain stems from a study of T cells after yellow fever vaccination. Overall study: SMART-Seq v4 Ultra Low Input served to prepare low-cell-number fractions. General observations from the study: High-abundance clonotypes from the bulk population could contaminate FACS-sorted repertoires.

CDR3 size: 16 residues. V lost 4 bases and J lost 4; bases outside the gene matches: 12. CDR1 and CDR2 from the germline V gene are SGHRS and YFSETQ. TCRdb recomputed calls from the 5' RACE reads with MiXCR, one row per CDR3 protein. The sample lists about 240,000 distinct CDR3 sequences, roughly 7.2% occurring once. Many counts were recorded for this clonotype. The antigen remains unidentified. This chain links TRBV5-1 with TRBJ2-3; TRBD2 matches at 7 bases. The TCR comes from a man aged 25 to 40 who received the YFV17D yellow fever vaccine. The specimen was CD4+ T cells sorted from PBMCs, collected 15 days after the yellow fever booster vaccination. Written as DNA, the CDR3 is TGCGCCAGCAGCCCGGCTGGGCGGGAGAGCTCAGATACGCAGTATTTT. It is translated as CASSPAGRESSDTQYF.